This T cell receptor (beta chain) was documented in a study of identical twins. Whole-study results and caveats: For out-of-frame beta sequences, excess twin sharing was weaker.

Germline lookup yields CDR1 MNHNS and CDR2 SASEGT. CDR3 size: 14 residues. V lost 4 bases and J 1 base, leaving 9 bases between the germline ends. Template switching added a universal primer binding site, and final cDNA carried unique molecular identifiers. MiXCR, applied by TCRdb to the 5' RACE reads, yields one record per CDR3 protein. The sample contains approximately 590,000 distinct CDR3 sequences, over 8.5% of which appear only once. This clonotype was counted a few times. Its antigen is not known. The same sample was also used in a study of yellow fever vaccine responses in identical twins. That paper states: Twins showed a vaccine T cell response that reportedly seemed partly convergent, partly personalized.

This chain uses TRBV6-1 with TRBJ2-3, with D uncertain. Sequenced sample: PBMCs. The sequence was obtained from a young woman in good health. CDR3 coding DNA: TGTGCCAGCAGTGGGTCACACGGCACAGATACGCAGTATTTT. Its translation is CASSGSHGTDTQYF.